These 21 T cell receptor beta chains were sequenced from one sample in a study of breast tumors, draining lymph nodes, adjacent tissues. Breast cancer patients provided tissue from their axillary draining lymph nodes. TCRdb re-called the multiplex PCR reads through MiXCR, storing one row per CDR3 protein. This sample has about 89,000 distinct CDR3 sequences, with approximately 30% found just once. Sequenced material: axillary lymph node tissue. These receptors all come from a female donor with breast cancer. Some clones in this sample may be carry-over from other donors' samples.

This clonotype was observed at least ten times. This sequence joins TRBV30 and TRBJ1-2, with a tentative D call TRBD1 (6 bases). Trimming stripped 3 bases from V and 8 bases from J, with 16 bases between. The CDR3 covers 13 residues. Germline CDR1 and CDR2: GTSNPN and SVGIG (reference sequence). CDR3: CAWRKAGAFGYTF. The CDR3, as DNA: TGTGCCTGGAGGAAGGCGGGGGCTTTCGGCTACACCTTC.

This clonotype was counted between two and nine times. The chain uses TRBV30 and TRBJ2-5; TRBD2 matches at 9 bases. The V and J ends lost 0 bases and 5 bases, in that order; junction bases with no gene match: 7. In germline, CDR1 is GTSNPN, CDR2 SVGIG (reference sequence). The CDR3 spans 15 residues. CDR3 residues: CAWSVYAGGRETQYF. CDR3 bases: TGTGCCTGGAGTGTATACGCGGGAGGGCGGGAGACCCAGTACTTC.

This clonotype has at least ten counts. The chain has TRBV4-2 and TRBJ2-7; D may be TRBD1 (6 bases). This CDR3 has 15 amino acids. Germline V gives CDR1 LGHNA, CDR2 YNFKEQ. V lost 0 bases to trimming and J lost 0 bases, with 9 bases between them. The CDR3 region is CASSQETGGSYEQYF. CDR3 sequence (DNA): TGTGCCAGCAGCCAAGAGACAGGAGGCTCCTACGAGCAGTACTTC.

This clonotype has a count of ten or more. The chain links TRBV5-6 to TRBJ1-2; D not resolved. Between the trimmed V and J ends, which lost 0 bases and 5 bases, there was a span of 8 bases. The CDR3 is 13 amino acids. Germline V gene lookup returns CDR1 SGHDT and CDR2 YYEEEE. CDR3 loop: CASSLGNGYGYTF. CDR3 in DNA: TGTGCCAGCAGCTTGGGTAATGGGTATGGCTACACCTTC.

The chain recombines TRBV10-3 with TRBJ2-7; 14 nucleotides line up with TRBD2. The CDR3 is made up of 14 amino acids. Looked up from germline, CDR1 is ENHRY and CDR2 is SYGVKD. The ends lost 6 bases at V and 6 bases at J; junction bases unmatched: 4. The CDR3, as DNA: TGTGCCATCAGCGGGACTAGCGGGAGCGGCGAGCAGTACTTC. It yields the protein CAISGTSGSGEQYF.

This clonotype came up many times. The rearrangement links TRBV7-2 to TRBJ1-2; tentatively, D is TRBD1 (5 bases). The CDR3 has 15 amino acids. With 5 bases removed from V and 4 bases from J, the gap between germline ends came to 17 bases. In germline, CDR1 is SGHTA, CDR2 FQGNSA. CDR3 nucleotides: TGTGCCAGCAGCCCCGGGCGGGGCAGGTCCTATGGCTACACCTTC. Its protein product is CASSPGRGRSYGYTF.

The sample holds many counts of this clonotype. V and J are TRBV18 and TRBJ1-5; 7 bases are shared with TRBD1. The trim removed 3 bases at V and 6 bases at J, leaving 5 bases unmatched. The V gene's germline CDR1 is KGHSH and CDR2 LQKENI. The CDR3 extends over 14 amino acids. CDR3 sequence reads: CASSPGQSTQPQHF. CDR3 sequence (DNA): TGTGCCAGCTCACCGGGACAGTCGACTCAGCCCCAGCATTTT.

The chain combines TRBV2 with TRBJ1-1; D gene uncertain. Germline CDR1 is SNHLY and CDR2 is FYNNEI. V lost 3 bases, J lost 0 bases, and 20 bases lay in between. CDR3 length: 18 residues. The CDR3 loop reads CASSESLSSFLMNTEAFF. For the CDR3, the DNA is TGTGCCAGCAGTGAGTCTCTTTCGAGCTTCCTCATGAACACTGAAGCTTTCTTT.

The rearrangement links TRBV15 to TRBJ1-5; D gene uncertain. The CDR3 extends over 13 amino acids. CDR1 and CDR2 (germline): LNHNV, YYDKDF (reference sequence). V gave up 3 bases and J gave up 11 bases, with 14 bases separating them. CDR3 nucleotides: TGTGCCACCAGCAGGGGATCCCAAGAGACCCAGCATTTT. Its protein product is CATSRGSQETQHF.

This clonotype was found many times. CDR3 sequence: CASSLGLVYNEQFF. CDR3 coding DNA: TGTGCCAGCAGCCTCGGACTAGTCTACAATGAGCAGTTCTTC. The chain links TRBV11-2 to TRBJ2-1; 7 bases map to TRBD2. With V trimmed by 5 bases and J by 3 bases, 4 bases remained unmatched. The germline CDR1 and CDR2 sequences are SGHAT and FQNNGV. The CDR3 has 14 residues.

In its sample, this clonotype was seen many times. The V call is TRBV5-1, the J call TRBJ2-2; 16 bases line up with TRBD2. Germline lookup yields CDR1 SGHRS and CDR2 YFSETQ. CDR3 size: 18 residues. Trimming removed 4 bases from V and 4 bases from J; junction bases left unmatched: 7. The CDR3 spells CASSPGTSGRATTGELFF. CDR3 sequence (DNA): TGCGCCAGCAGCCCCGGGACTAGCGGGAGGGCCACCACCGGGGAGCTGTTTTTT.

This clonotype has a count of ten or more. The chain combines TRBV30 with TRBJ2-3; 9 bases line up with TRBD2. Germline V gene lookup returns CDR1 GTSNPN and CDR2 SVGIG (reference sequence). The J segment lost 6 bases and the V segment lost 5 bases, leaving 9 bases of the junction unmatched. This CDR3 region has 14 residues. The CDR3 DNA is TGTGCCTGGCTTGCTAGCGGGAAAGGGGATACGCAGTATTTT. This translates into CAWLASGKGDTQYF.

This clonotype was seen ten or more times. A much more abundant neighbour one base away suggests this may be a read error. V and J are TRBV6-6 and TRBJ2-7; perhaps TRBD2 as D (6 bases). Germline V lookup: CDR1 MNHNY, CDR2 SVGAGI (reference sequence). This CDR3 is 14 amino acids long. The V gene lost 7 bases and the J gene lost 2 bases, with 15 bases spanning the gap. The CDR3 loop reads CASTPGGGTYEQYF. The CDR3 DNA follows: TGTGCCAGCACGCCTGGGGGAGGAACCTACGAGCAGTACTTC.

V usage is TRBV4-1 and J usage is TRBJ2-7, with 9 positions matching TRBD1. With 3 bases clipped from V and 4 bases from J, the junction kept 19 bases outside the gene matches. The CDR3 extends over 19 amino acids. In germline, CDR1 is MGHRA, CDR2 YSYEKL. CDR3 in DNA: TGCGCCAGCAGCCATACACAGGGGGCACAAGCGGGAAAAGGGTACGAGCAGTACTTC. Its protein is CASSHTQGAQAGKGYEQYF.

The gene calls are TRBV20-1 and TRBJ2-7; D is ambiguous. The CDR3 has 14 residues. CDR1 and CDR2 from the germline V gene are DFQATT and SNEGSKA (reference sequence). Trimming removed 2 bases at V and 6 bases at J, with 17 bases between. The CDR3: CSARSGGRNSEQYF. The CDR3 DNA reads as TGCAGTGCTAGATCAGGTGGGCGCAATTCCGAGCAGTACTTC.

This clonotype was recorded at least ten times. The rearrangement uses TRBV7-8 and TRBJ1-3; a weak D match, TRBD1 (6 bases). Germline V CDR1 and CDR2: SGHVS, FQNEAQ. Trimming shortened V by 4 bases and J by 2 bases, and 18 bases separated the two germline ends. The CDR3 has 17 residues. CDR3 loop: CASSSSAWGGPGNTIYF. DNA of the CDR3: TGTGCCAGCAGCTCGTCGGCCTGGGGGGGGCCTGGAAACACCATATATTTT. The variable domain in full, with the rest retrieved from reference TRBV7-8 and TRBJ1-3, is GAGVSQSPRYKVAKRGQDVALRCDPISGHVSLFWYQQALGQGPEFLTYFQNEAQLDKSGLPSDRFFAERPEGSVSTLKIQRTQQEDSAVYLCASSSSAWGGPGNTIYFGEGSWLTVV.

This clonotype was observed many times. The chain combines TRBV11-2 with TRBJ2-5, with D hard to call. CDR1 is SGHAT and CDR2 is FQNNGV in the germline V gene. Trimming shortened V by 5 bases and J by 4 bases, and 11 bases separated the two germline ends. CDR3 size: 13 residues. The DNA of the CDR3 is TGTGCCAGCAGCCCTACGACGGTAGAGACCCAGTACTTC. Protein sequence: CASSPTTVETQYF.

This clonotype was recorded once. The genes are TRBV28 and TRBJ1-5; D is undetermined. V was pared by 1 base and J by 0 bases, with 4 bases between. Germline CDR1 MDHEN, CDR2 SYDVKM. The CDR3 spans 14 residues. The CDR3: CASSLLGSNQPQHF. Here the CDR3 DNA reads TGTGCCAGCAGTTTATTAGGTAGCAATCAGCCCCAGCATTTT.

This clonotype was seen many times. The chain uses TRBV20-1 and TRBJ1-4; D is unresolved. From germline, CDR1 is DFQATT and CDR2 SNEGSKA (reference sequence). The V gene lost 4 bases and the J gene lost 4 bases, with 13 bases spanning the gap. The CDR3 loop spans 14 amino acids. CDR3 DNA: TGCAGTGCTAATGGGATACGTGATAATGAAAAACTGTTTTTT. Residues: CSANGIRDNEKLFF.

Ten or more counts support this clonotype. This rearrangement joins TRBV7-8 to TRBJ2-7, with 7 positions matching TRBD2. With 5 bases clipped from V and 7 bases from J, the junction kept 11 bases outside the gene matches. The CDR3 runs 14 residues. Germline lookup yields CDR1 SGHVS and CDR2 FQNEAQ. CDR3 region: CASSPSSGLGEQYF. The DNA for the CDR3 is TGTGCCAGCAGCCCTTCTAGCGGCCTGGGAGAGCAGTACTTC.

This clonotype was picked up many times. The chain couples TRBV19 to TRBJ1-2; 7 bases agree with TRBD1. The ends lost 10 bases at V and 8 bases at J; junction bases unmatched: 10. The CDR3 is 12 amino acids. Germline V gene lookup returns CDR1 LNHDA and CDR2 SQIVND (reference sequence). In nucleotides, the CDR3 is TGTGCCACGACAGGGTCAGGAGGCGGCTACACCTTC. Translating gives CATTGSGGGYTF.